This paragraph covers one T cell receptor beta chain sequence. Its antigen is not known. The sample is drawn from a study of T cell responses to AZD1222 COVID-19 vaccine. Using immunoSEQ multiplex PCR, the repertoire was profiled, and TCRdb retains in-frame clones only, with some absent. Among some 150,000 clones listed, 92% were seen once. Germline assignment: CDR1 SGHVS and CDR2 FQNEAQ. Trimming took 1 base from V and 4 from J, leaving 14 bases between them. This CDR3 contains 15 residues. Overall study results and limits: The study sampled repertoires only after the peak T cell response. It was only six AZD1222 recipients who were seropositive at baseline. When two AZD1222 doses had been given, Spike-specific TCR breadth and depth rose.

The chain is built from TRBV7-8 and TRBJ2-7; D unclear. The source material was peripheral blood, sampled on day 0 of MenACWY control vaccination. The sequence was collected from an adult in good health. CDR3 nucleotide sequence: TGTGCCAGCAGCTTAGGTTTGGTTTCGGCTTACGAGCAGTACTTC. This codes for CASSLGLVSAYEQYF.